One T cell receptor beta chain is described in this entry. The antigen is not known. The sample belongs to a study of cytomegalovirus exposure and HLA in healthy donors. Whole-study findings and limits: A prior analysis recorded that most TCR beta V segments were productive about 87% or about 30% of the time.

V was cut by 1 base and J by 6 bases, with 10 bases left in between. Germline CDR1 is SGHRS and CDR2 is YFSETQ. The CDR3 totals 13 residues. The PCR made use of 60 Vbeta and 13 Jbeta primers. Assay used: immunoSEQ multiplex PCR; TCRdb lists only in-frame clones, some missing. Altogether around 67,000 clones are present, about 80% being singletons, with the ten largest covering around 7.8%. The sample consisted of PBMCs. V usage is TRBV5-1 and J usage is TRBJ1-1, with TRBD1 as a possible D gene (5 bases). The sequence came from a young man in good health and CMV-seropositive. The CDR3 bases are TGCGCCAGCAGCTTGATTCAGGGTGCTGAAGCTTTCTTT. Protein sequence: CASSLIQGAEAFF.